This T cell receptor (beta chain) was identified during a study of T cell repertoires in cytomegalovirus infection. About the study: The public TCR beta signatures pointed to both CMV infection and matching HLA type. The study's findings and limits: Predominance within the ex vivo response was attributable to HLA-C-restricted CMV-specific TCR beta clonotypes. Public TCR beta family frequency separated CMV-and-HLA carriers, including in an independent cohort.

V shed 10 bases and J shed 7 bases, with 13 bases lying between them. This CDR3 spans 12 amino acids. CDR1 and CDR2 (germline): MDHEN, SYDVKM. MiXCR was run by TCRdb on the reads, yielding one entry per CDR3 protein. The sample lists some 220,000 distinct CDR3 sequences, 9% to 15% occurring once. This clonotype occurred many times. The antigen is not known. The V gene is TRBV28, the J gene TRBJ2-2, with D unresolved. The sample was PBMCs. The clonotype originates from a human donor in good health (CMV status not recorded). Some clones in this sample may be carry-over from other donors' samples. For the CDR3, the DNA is TGTGCCACTCTAGTGGCGTTCGGGGAGCTGTTTTTT. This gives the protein CATLVAFGELFF.